These 11 T cell receptor beta chains share one sample of origin, sequenced in a study of shared clonotypes between healthy human individuals. Using immunoSEQ multiplex PCR, the repertoire was profiled, and TCRdb retains in-frame clones only, with some absent. The sample shows over 2 million clones, 85% to 95% of them seen only once. What was sequenced was naive CD4+ T cells from PBMCs. Stated subset: CD45RA+ positively selected. The receptors were sampled from a young man in good health. Some clones in this sample may be carry-over from other donors' samples.

The V gene is TRBV5-1, the J gene TRBJ2-7; no clear D. From germline, CDR1 is SGHRS and CDR2 YFSETQ. There are 13 residues in the CDR3. The V and J ends lost 5 bases and 3 bases respectively, with 12 bases between them. The CDR3 is CASSSGRNYEQYF. The DNA for the CDR3 is TGCGCCAGCAGTTCCGGACGAAACTACGAGCAGTACTTC.

V usage is TRBV5-4 and J usage is TRBJ2-2; no reliable D call. Germline values: CDR1 SGHNT, CDR2 YYREEE (reference sequence). The CDR3 totals 13 residues. With 0 bases removed from V and 4 bases from J, the gap between germline ends came to 4 bases. CDR3 in amino acids: CASSLARTGELFF. The DNA for the CDR3 is TGTGCCAGCAGCTTGGCCCGCACCGGGGAGCTGTTTTTT.

This chain connects TRBV25-1 to TRBJ2-1, with TRBD2 matching over 8 bases. V lost 3 bases and J lost 4; bases outside the gene matches: 5. CDR3 length: 15 residues. Germline CDR1 MGHDK, CDR2 SYGVNS. For the CDR3, the DNA is TGTGCCAGCAGTGACCTTAGCGGGAAATACAATGAGCAGTTCTTC. It translates to CASSDLSGKYNEQFF.

The V and J genes are TRBV4-1 and TRBJ2-5, with D perhaps matching TRBD2 (5 bases). The CDR3 spans 14 residues. Germline CDR1 and CDR2: MGHRA and YSYEKL. V was clipped by 4 bases and J by 3 bases, with 12 bases between them. DNA for the CDR3: TGCGCCAGCAGCCCGCGGGTCGGTGAAGAGACCCAGTACTTC. Translating it yields CASSPRVGEETQYF.

The chain links TRBV7-2 to TRBJ2-3; D not certain. V lost 7 bases and J 6 bases, leaving 14 bases between the germline ends. CDR3 length: 13 amino acids. In germline, CDR1 is SGHTA, CDR2 FQGNSA. CDR3 bases: TGTGCCAGCAACCTCGACGGAGAGGATACGCAGTATTTT. This gives the protein CASNLDGEDTQYF.

The chain links TRBV5-1 to TRBJ2-1; 13 bases match TRBD2. Looked up from germline, CDR1 is SGHRS and CDR2 is YFSETQ. CDR3 length equals 16 residues. Unmatched junction bases numbered 7, after V lost 6 bases and J lost 4 bases. The CDR3 sequence: CASTKGLAGTYNEQFF. In DNA, the CDR3 is TGCGCCAGCACGAAGGGACTAGCGGGGACATACAATGAGCAGTTCTTC.

This chain connects TRBV5-1 to TRBJ2-1; D may be TRBD2 (5 bases). The CDR3 sequence is 13 residues long. Per the germline V gene, CDR1 is SGHRS and CDR2 is YFSETQ. Trimming shortened V by 4 bases and J by 10 bases, and 15 bases separated the two germline ends. The CDR3 loop is CASSPGVSGEQFF. The CDR3 DNA sequence: TGCGCCAGCAGCCCCGGGGTGAGCGGCGAGCAGTTCTTC.

The chain joins TRBV9 to TRBJ2-7, with 8 bases that match TRBD1. Germline-derived CDR1 and CDR2 are SGDLS and YYNGEE. The V segment lost 3 bases and the J segment 2 bases; nucleotides outside the gene matches: 16. The CDR3 is 18 amino acids. The CDR3 region has the DNA TGTGCCAGCAGCGCCGGGCAGGGGGCCCCGGACCTCCCCTACGAGCAGTACTTC. Residues: CASSAGQGAPDLPYEQYF.

This rearrangement joins TRBV28 to TRBJ1-2, with TRBD1 as a possible D gene (6 bases). CDR1 and CDR2 from the germline V gene are MDHEN and SYDVKM. This CDR3 contains 17 residues. V lost 4 bases and J 4 bases, leaving 22 bases between the germline ends. The CDR3 reads CASSSLDLLQGGYGYTF. CDR3 in DNA: TGTGCCAGCAGTTCTCTCGACCTTCTACAGGGAGGCTATGGCTACACCTTC.

The gene calls are TRBV6-5 and TRBJ1-5; the D gene is possibly TRBD1 (5 bases). Trimming pared 4 bases from V and 4 bases from J, leaving 11 bases between. Germline-derived CDR1 and CDR2 are MNHEY and SVGAGI. This CDR3 comprises 14 residues. The CDR3 sequence: CASSSPGGNQPQHF. In DNA, the CDR3 is TGTGCCAGCAGTTCCCCCGGGGGAAATCAGCCCCAGCATTTT.

In its sample, this clone was seen once. The V gene is TRBV6-5, the J gene TRBJ2-4; D is possibly TRBD1 (5 bases). With 5 bases removed from V and 9 bases from J, the gap between germline ends came to 14 bases. Germline values: CDR1 MNHEY, CDR2 SVGAGI. The CDR3 has 13 amino acids. CDR3 nucleotides: TGTGCCAGCAGTCCCTCAGGGTGGGCCATTCAGTACTTC. It yields the protein CASSPSGWAIQYF.